This passage covers 20 T cell receptor beta chains from one sample sequenced in a study of post-analysis software for immune sequencing data. Incorporated into the TCR beta cDNA libraries were unique molecular identifiers, which served to reduce PCR and sequencing biases. TCRdb reprocessed the PCR reads via MiXCR and lists one record per CDR3 protein. The sample holds hundreds of thousands of distinct CDR3 sequences, about 32% seen once. Overall study results and limits: Five TRBV segments, including TRBV5-6, TRBV5-1 and TRBV20-1, were more frequent in patients than controls.

No cognate antigen is known for these TCRs. The sample consisted of blood. The origin of the receptors is a girl between 10 and 17 years old with multiple sclerosis.

The rearrangement links TRBV27 to TRBJ2-6, with a weak D call TRBD2 (6 bases). The CDR3 spans 13 residues. In germline, CDR1 is MNHEY, CDR2 SMNVEV (reference sequence). V shed 8 bases and J shed 4 bases, with 9 bases lying between them. CDR3 amino acids: CASGGWGANVLTF. CDR3 DNA sequence: TGTGCCAGCGGAGGGTGGGGGGCCAACGTCCTGACTTTC.

The chain couples TRBV5-5 to TRBJ2-5; 12 positions agree with TRBD2. The DNA end is a closer match to TRBJ2-7, so the J assignment may be wrong. The CDR3 has 15 amino acids. Germline CDR1 and CDR2: SGHKS and YYEKEE (reference sequence). In DNA form, the CDR3 reads TGTGCCAGCAGCTTGACTAGCGGGAGGCGCTACGAGCAGTACTTC. Protein: CASSLTSGRRYEQYF.

The V gene is TRBV28, the J gene TRBJ2-5; 9 bases agree with TRBD1. The last part of the DNA fits TRBJ2-7 better; the J call may be wrong. CDR1 MDHEN and CDR2 SYDVKM come from the germline V gene. CDR3 length: 15 residues. The CDR3 DNA follows: TGTGCCAGCATCTCTCCGGGACAGGGAACCTACGAGCAGTACTTC. Residues: CASISPGQGTYEQYF.

This clonotype was seen many times. V gene TRBV12-3 or TRBV12-4 combines with J gene TRBJ2-1, with TRBD2 matching over 14 bases. The CDR3 runs to 15 residues. The V gene end was trimmed by 4 bases and the J gene end by 6 bases; junction bases not matched to a gene: 2. CDR3 region: CASSSTSGRANEQFF. In DNA, the CDR3 is TGTGCCAGCAGTTCGACTAGCGGGAGGGCCAATGAGCAGTTCTTC.

The rearrangement links TRBV29-1 to TRBJ2-5, with 8 bases matching TRBD2. The CDR3 contains 13 residues. Trimming at V came to 7 bases and at J to 1 base, leaving 5 bases not matched to a gene. The V gene's germline CDR1 is SQVTM and CDR2 ANQGSEA. In DNA, the CDR3 is TGCAGCGCGGGGGGGCTACTCCAAGAGACCCAGTACTTC. Translated, it gives CSAGGLLQETQYF.

This clonotype was counted only a few times. V is TRBV4-3 and J is TRBJ1-6; weak D call: TRBD1 (6 bases). The CDR3 consists of 16 residues. Germline CDR1 reads LGHNA; CDR2 reads YSLEER. Trimming pared 0 bases from V and 7 bases from J, leaving 13 bases between. For the CDR3, the DNA is TGCGCCAGCAGCCAAGATCGGGGGGCGACCAATTCACCCCTCCACTTT. This translates into CASSQDRGATNSPLHF.

This chain links TRBV7-2 with TRBJ2-1, with 11 nucleotides matching TRBD2. Germline lookup yields CDR1 SGHTA and CDR2 FQGNSA. The CDR3 is 16 residues long. V gave up 4 bases and J gave up 6 bases; unmatched junction bases: 8. The CDR3 is CASSWVAGGRGNEQFF. CDR3 sequence (DNA): TGTGCCAGCAGCTGGGTAGCGGGGGGGCGGGGCAATGAGCAGTTCTTC.

The rearrangement joins TRBV11-2 to TRBJ2-3; D call uncertain. This CDR3 has 16 residues. V lost 1 base to trimming and J lost 0 bases, with 11 bases between them. Per germline, CDR1 SGHAT and CDR2 FQNNGV. In nucleotides, the CDR3 is TGTGCCAGCAGCTTAGCCCCTCATACTAGCACAGATACGCAGTATTTT. It codes for CASSLAPHTSTDTQYF.

The table lists this clonotype with many counts. The gene calls are TRBV5-1 and TRBJ2-3, with 9 bases identical to TRBD2. CDR3 size: 14 residues. The V segment lost 1 base and the J segment 5 bases; nucleotides outside the gene matches: 2. In germline, CDR1 is SGHRS, CDR2 YFSETQ. In DNA, the CDR3 is TGCGCCAGCAGCTTGTCACTAGCGGGAGATACGCAGTATTTT. Translation gives CASSLSLAGDTQYF.

This clonotype has just a few counts. This chain connects TRBV29-1 to TRBJ2-7; 7 nucleotides agree with TRBD1. Germline CDR1 is SQVTM and CDR2 is ANQGSEA. The CDR3 is 13 residues long. Germline trimming cut 4 bases from V and 0 bases from J; bases unmatched to any gene: 3. CDR3 residues: CSVGQGVSYEQYF. For the CDR3, the DNA is TGCAGCGTTGGGCAGGGGGTCTCCTACGAGCAGTACTTC.

This clonotype was observed a handful of times. The chain carries TRBV20-1 and TRBJ1-2, with 10 bases identical to TRBD1. Germline trimming cut 6 bases from V and 3 bases from J; bases unmatched to any gene: 7. The CDR3 consists of 14 residues. From germline, CDR1 is DFQATT and CDR2 SNEGSKA (reference sequence). The CDR3 DNA reads TGCAGTGCGCGAGCGACAGGGGGCTACTATGGCTACACCTTC. Translating it yields CSARATGGYYGYTF.

This clonotype was seen repeatedly, ten times or more. The CDR3 is CSVHRLAGGWETQYF. As DNA, the CDR3 is TGCAGCGTTCACCGACTAGCGGGAGGCTGGGAGACCCAGTACTTC. This chain connects TRBV29-1 to TRBJ2-5; 13 bases are a match to TRBD2. The CDR3 consists of 15 residues. V dropped 5 bases and J dropped 5; count of bases not matched to a gene: 8. Germline V gene sequence: CDR1 SQVTM, CDR2 ANQGSEA.

This clonotype was seen a few times. This chain uses TRBV3-1 with TRBJ2-4; 7 bases match TRBD1. CDR3 length: 16 amino acids. V dropped 0 bases and J dropped 7; count of bases not matched to a gene: 9. Germline V gives CDR1 LGHDT, CDR2 YNNKEL (reference sequence). The CDR3 DNA reads as TGTGCCAGCAGCCAAGATCTCAGGGGGACCCGCAACATTCAGTACTTC. Translation gives CASSQDLRGTRNIQYF.

This sequence joins TRBV6-1 and TRBJ2-1, with D tentatively TRBD2 (7 bases). CDR3 length: 14 amino acids. CDR1 MNHNS and CDR2 SASEGT come from the germline V gene. Trimming cost V 11 bases and J 0 bases, with 14 bases left between them. The CDR3 spells CAGKAGASYNEQFF. For the CDR3, the DNA is TGTGCCGGCAAGGCGGGGGCCTCCTACAATGAGCAGTTCTTC.

The chain combines TRBV5-4 with TRBJ2-3, with TRBD2 matching 9 bases. CDR1 and CDR2 from the germline V gene are SGHNT and YYREEE (reference sequence). Unmatched junction bases numbered 10, after V lost 4 bases and J lost 1 base. CDR3 length: 17 residues. CDR3 nucleotides: TGTGCCAGCAGCAGGCCCTTAGCGGGAGCTGGCACAGATACGCAGTATTTT. Its protein is CASSRPLAGAGTDTQYF. The full variable domain, in which reference TRBV5-4 and TRBJ2-3 provide the parts outside the CDR3, is ETGVTQSPTHLIKTRGQQVTLRCSSQSGHNTVSWYQQALGQGPQFIFQYYREEENGRGNFPPRFSGLQFPNYSSELNVNALELDDSALYLCASSRPLAGAGTDTQYFGPGTRLTVL.

The chain links TRBV5-1 to TRBJ2-3; 9 bases agree with TRBD2. The CDR3 extends over 12 amino acids. Germline trimming cut 7 bases from V and 5 bases from J; bases unmatched to any gene: 2. Germline assignment: CDR1 SGHRS and CDR2 YFSETQ. The CDR3 loop reads CASQTSGDTQYF. CDR3 nucleotide sequence: TGCGCCAGCCAGACTAGCGGAGATACGCAGTATTTT.

The rearrangement uses TRBV5-1 and TRBJ1-1; D unresolved. The CDR3 totals 14 residues. Germline lookup yields CDR1 SGHRS and CDR2 YFSETQ. V was cut by 4 bases and J by 2 bases, with 12 bases left in between. CDR3 nucleotide sequence: TGCGCCAGCAGCCCGATATGGGGAAACACTGAAGCTTTCTTT. Its translation is CASSPIWGNTEAFF.

This clonotype was detected a few times. V is TRBV9 and J is TRBJ2-1; 10 bases match TRBD2. CDR1 is SGDLS, CDR2 YYNGEE, per germline. V lost 4 bases and J lost 7; bases outside the gene matches: 20. This CDR3 spans 19 amino acids. The CDR3 here is CASSPQARSGRALINEQFF. The CDR3 region has the DNA TGTGCCAGCAGCCCTCAGGCGAGGAGCGGGAGGGCCCTTATAAATGAGCAGTTCTTC.

This chain joins TRBV5-1 and TRBJ1-6; no reliable D call. CDR1 and CDR2 from the germline V gene are SGHRS and YFSETQ. This CDR3 spans 15 amino acids. Trimming stripped 4 bases from V and 3 bases from J, with 11 bases between. This CDR3 reads CASSVGRNYNSPLHF. The CDR3 nucleotides are TGCGCCAGCAGCGTTGGACGGAACTATAATTCACCCCTCCACTTT.

This clonotype was seen a few times. The gene calls are TRBV5-1 and TRBJ2-1, with D possibly being TRBD2 (6 bases). V was pared by 3 bases and J by 7 bases, with 20 bases between. Germline CDR1 and CDR2: SGHRS and YFSETQ. This CDR3 spans 16 amino acids. The CDR3 DNA follows: TGCGCCAGCAGCTGGGGAGTGGGGCTAGCGCAGAATGAGCAGTTCTTC. Its protein is CASSWGVGLAQNEQFF.